This T cell receptor beta chain was captured by sequencing in a study of beta chain features in type 1 diabetes. There are 16 residues in the CDR3. In germline, CDR1 is GTSNPN, CDR2 SVGIG (reference sequence). Losses at the gene ends were 1 base for V and 5 bases for J; bases not matched to a gene: 9. General study findings and limits: Moderate but significant shortening of TCRB CDR3s was recorded in all four CD4+ subsets from Type 1 diabetes patients.

In the case of this clone: The antigen is undetermined.

The study reverse transcribed the entire isolated RNA, so it sequenced expressed TCRB transcripts. Sequencing used immunoSEQ multiplex PCR; TCRdb keeps in-frame clones, though not all of them. The sample comprises about 650,000 clones, roughly an eighth of which are singletons, and more than 0.1% rests with the top ten. The chain uses TRBV30 and TRBJ2-3; 10 bases align to TRBD2. Sequenced: naive CD4+ T cells from blood. The origin of this receptor is a young man with type 1 diabetes. Here the CDR3 DNA reads TGTGCCTGGAGTGCTGGGCTAGCGGGGGTGATAGATACGCAGTATTTT. Its translation: CAWSAGLAGVIDTQYF.